Described below is a single TCR beta chain sequence and its context. What antigen it recognizes has not been identified. This may come from a read error, since a much larger clone is one base off. Stable Graves' hyperthyroidism was defined as no progression to ophthalmopathy during 18 months of follow-up. The hyperthyroidism patients were between 18 and 65 years old and newly diagnosed, with a disease duration of less than 2 months. Exclusion was applied to patients with uncontrolled infections, other autoimmune diseases, pregnancy or lactation. Diagnoses were based on clinical symptoms, serum thyroxine and TRAb, thyroid ultrasound and orbital computed tomography. PBMCs were isolated from about 10 ml of fresh peripheral blood by Ficoll-Paque density gradient centrifugation. Total RNA was extracted with Trizol reagent, and quality was checked on an Agilent 2100 Bioanalyzer. TCR beta CDR3 regions were amplified from RNA transcripts. The first round of RT-PCR for the TCR CDR3 was performed with the HTBI primer set and the Qiagen OneStep RT-PCR kit. A second multiplex PCR round built the libraries, followed by size selection and purification. Sequencing of the libraries was done on an Illumina HiSeq2000 using paired-end 100 bp reads. As for the original processing: Raw data were processed with SOAPnuke, discarding reads with adapters, uncalled bases, mean Phred below 15, or no exact constant-primer or identifier match. High-quality paired reads were merged with COPE v1.2.5, and unique nucleotide sequences were defined as clonotypes. Clonotypes were aligned to IMGT TRBV, TRBD and TRBJ reference segments using MiTCR v1.1. The analysis included only V-J combinations with a frequency above 0.0001, which together covered roughly 99% of the repertoires. The TCS score was defined as F50 (clonal expansion) divided by E x V (chaos), with BLOSUM62-based TCRdist calculated between CDR3 peptides within each V-J. Welch's t-statistics and random forest reduced several hundred V-J features to 10 to 15, which were used in a naive Bayes classifier (R e1071). The Morisita-Horn index was used to measure how similar the thyroid and blood repertoires were. Using fastp at Q25 and MiXCR, TCRdb reprocessed the public reads and kept productive beta chains. Rows with a matching CDR3 protein are joined into one entry that keeps the most common DNA and genes. The V and J calls were not made by the authors but by TCRdb's processing. Counted in this sample were nearly 750,000 distinct CDR3 sequences; 30% to 40% of them appeared once. The ten largest account for roughly 31% of the sample.

CDR1 and CDR2 are drawn from the germline V gene: SQVTM, ANQGSEA. Inclusive of the bounding cysteine and phenylalanine, the CDR3 is 11 residues long. Only CDR3 DNA is held: 33 bases, read in frame from base 1. V drops 3 bases and J drops 7 bases, leaving 9 bases in between. The data were obtained in a study of T cells in Graves' hyperthyroidism and ophthalmopathy (dated by TCRdb to between 2019 and 2020). In terms of the full investigation: Peripheral blood was collected at initial diagnosis, before any treatment. To identify distinguishing TCR V-J signatures, a discovery cohort of 100 or so patients was used, comprising 43 with Graves' ophthalmopathy and roughly 60 with stable Graves' hyperthyroidism. Whether ophthalmopathy could be predicted prospectively was tested in an independent validation cohort made up of fewer than 20 hyperthyroidism patients plus 17 patients who later progressed to ophthalmopathy. The 100 or so discovery patients were randomly divided into training and test sets at a 7:3 ratio. In roughly six Graves' hyperthyroidism patients, the study also compared T-cell repertoires from thyroid tissue with T-cell repertoires from blood. Following sampling, methimazole starting at 30 mg daily was given to hyperthyroidism patients, and high-dose intravenous methylprednisolone was given to ophthalmopathy patients. The paper reports TCR Vbeta CDR3 sequencing of about 140 peripheral blood samples: some 41 ophthalmopathy, 75 to 80 hyperthyroidism and around 17 progressor patients. Overall study results and their limits: A model built on a 13 V-J signature distinguished ophthalmopathy from stable hyperthyroidism, reaching 85% to 90% sensitivity and about 81% specificity in cross-validation and 80%/75% in testing. Sample size was not statistically predetermined, and investigators were not blinded to group allocation. Most expanded thyroid clonotypes (frequency above 0.001) were also detected in blood, suggesting blood repertoires may reflect thyroid immune responses. In validation, the model predicted progression to ophthalmopathy with approximately 70% sensitivity and approximately 72% specificity, a median of about 6.7 months before onset.

Rearrangement joined TRBV29-1 to TRBJ1-2, with TRBD1 as a weak D call on 5 bases. The clonotype comes from a woman aged 40 to 49 with Graves' hyperthyroidism. Input material: blood. CDR3 region: CSVDDGGGYTF. The nucleotide sequence reads TGCAGCGTTGACGACGGGGGTGGCTACACCTTC.